This T cell receptor beta chain was observed in a study of early T cells in non-severe SARS-CoV-2 infection. J lost 1 base, V lost 1 base, and 12 bases had no gene match. The CDR3 sequence is 18 residues long. Germline V lookup: CDR1 PRHDT, CDR2 FYEKMQ (reference sequence). In the library, individual cDNA molecules carried attached unique molecular identifiers. Each CDR3 protein is one row after TCRdb ran MiXCR on the 5' RACE reads. Counted here are under 85,000 distinct CDR3 sequences, 12% occurring once; the ten biggest clones make up more than 5.5%. There are a few counts of this clonotype. The material sequenced was whole blood. This sequence was found in an adult who was a healthcare worker with PCR-confirmed SARS-CoV-2 infection or an uninfected control (not recorded which). This chain joins TRBV13 and TRBJ1-1; 7 bases map to TRBD1. The CDR3 sequence: CASSLAGRGPSGNTEAFF. The CDR3 coding sequence is TGTGCCAGCAGCTTAGCTGGTAGGGGGCCGTCGGGGAACACTGAAGCTTTCTTT.